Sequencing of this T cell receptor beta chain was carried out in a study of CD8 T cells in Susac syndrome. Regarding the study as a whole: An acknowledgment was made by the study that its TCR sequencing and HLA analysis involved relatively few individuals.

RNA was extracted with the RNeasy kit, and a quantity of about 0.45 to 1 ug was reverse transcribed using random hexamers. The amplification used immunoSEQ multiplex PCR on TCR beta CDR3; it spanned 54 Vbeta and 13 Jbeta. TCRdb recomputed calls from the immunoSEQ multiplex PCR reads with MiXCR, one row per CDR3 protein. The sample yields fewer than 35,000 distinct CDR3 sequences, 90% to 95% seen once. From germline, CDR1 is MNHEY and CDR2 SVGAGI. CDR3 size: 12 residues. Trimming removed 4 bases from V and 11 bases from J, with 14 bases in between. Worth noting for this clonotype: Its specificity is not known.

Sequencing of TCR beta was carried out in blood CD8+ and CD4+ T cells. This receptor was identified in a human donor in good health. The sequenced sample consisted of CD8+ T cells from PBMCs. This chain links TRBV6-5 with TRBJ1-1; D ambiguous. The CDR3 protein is CASSSSGTRAFF. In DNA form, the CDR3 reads TGTGCCAGCAGTTCTTCAGGAACCCGGGCTTTCTTT.